This T cell receptor (beta chain) was observed in a study of cytomegalovirus exposure and HLA in healthy donors. Whole-study results and caveats: The authors considered a cluster of highly shared sequence variants likely to be a sequencing artifact. A later analysis found common viral pathogens apparently linked to several of the most significant clusters.

Trimming stripped 4 bases from V and 0 bases from J, with 13 bases between. Germline V gene data show CDR1 as SGDLS and CDR2 as YYNGEE. The CDR3 length is 16 residues. A multiplex PCR was run with 60 Vbeta primers and 13 Jbeta primers. In the original analysis: Around 10 million of the roughly 80 million unique TCR beta chains counted in a later analysis were shared. Assay: immunoSEQ multiplex PCR; the TCRdb copy retains only in-frame clones and omits some. For V, J and clone size, that table is used; D and trimming come from the DNA. The table lists roughly 140,000 clones, 80% to 90% of them singletons, with around 4.5% in the top ten. As concerns this clone: Its antigen is not known.

The V and J genes are TRBV9 and TRBJ2-2; the D gene is possibly TRBD1 (5 bases). Sequenced input: PBMCs. The receptor was derived from a woman between 40 and 50 years old in good health and CMV-seropositive. Written as DNA, the CDR3 is TGTGCCAGCAGCTTAGTGACAGACCCGAACACCGGGGAGCTGTTTTTT. Protein sequence: CASSLVTDPNTGELFF.